This T cell receptor beta chain comes out of a study of CXCR3-negative and CXCR3-positive naive CD8 T cells. Each CD8+ T cell subset was flow-sorted in triplicate. Every sort contained about 310,000 cells. Naive cells were sorted as CD45RO-, CCR7+, CD27+ and CD95-. Comments on this clonotype: What it recognizes is unknown.

The CDR3 runs 15 residues. Germline values: CDR1 SQVTM, CDR2 ANQGSEA. Study-wide results and caveats: Naive cells with CXCR3 showed TRB CDR3s that were more hydrophobic than those in CXCR3-negative naive cells. The study inferred TCR strength from TRB CDR3 properties and found comparable surface CD5 between naive subsets.

Via 5' RACE with UMI labels, TRB cDNA libraries were prepared. TCRdb reprocessed the 5' RACE reads, with one entry per CDR3 protein and no DNA. The table lists about 62,000 distinct CDR3 sequences. The sample consisted of naive CXCR3- CD8+ T cells from blood. Stated subset: CD45RO-CCR7+CD27+CD95- naive CD8+ T cells lacking CXCR3 (TNR3-). The genes are TRBV29-1 and TRBJ2-5. The sequence came from a human donor in good health. Some clones in this sample may be carry-over from other donors' samples. The CDR3 region is CSVEDLYQYQETQYF.